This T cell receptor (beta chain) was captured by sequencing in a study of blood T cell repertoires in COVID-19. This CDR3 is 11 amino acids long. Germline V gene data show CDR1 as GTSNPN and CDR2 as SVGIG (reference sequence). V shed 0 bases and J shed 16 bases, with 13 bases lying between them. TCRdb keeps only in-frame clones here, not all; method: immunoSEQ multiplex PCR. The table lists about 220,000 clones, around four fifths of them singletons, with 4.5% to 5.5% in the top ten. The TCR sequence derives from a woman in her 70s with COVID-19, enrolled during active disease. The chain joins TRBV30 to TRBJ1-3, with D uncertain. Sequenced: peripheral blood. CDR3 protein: CAWSVGVIMYF. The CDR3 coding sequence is TGTGCCTGGAGTGTCGGGGTTATCATGTATTTT.